This T cell receptor beta chain was sequenced during a study of T cell responses to AZD1222 COVID-19 vaccine. This CDR3 has 11 residues. The germline gives CDR1 GTSNPN, CDR2 SVGIG (reference sequence). V lost 8 bases and J lost 4; bases outside the gene matches: 3. Points on this clone: Its antigen remains unknown.

Overall study findings and caveats: Epitopes outside B.1.351 and B.1.1.7 mutated regions reportedly drew nearly half of spike TCRs. Repertoire sampling was restricted to post-peak T cell response timepoints.

Only in-frame clones appear in the TCRdb table, and some are missing; sequencing was by immunoSEQ multiplex PCR. Among some 110,000 clones listed, about 81% were seen once. The receptor's source is an adult in good health. Sequenced material: peripheral blood, taken on day 0 of AZD1222 vaccination. The J gene is TRBJ1-1, the V gene TRBV30; TRBD1 matches 8 bases. Here the CDR3 DNA reads TGTGCCACCGGGACAGGCACTGAAGCTTTCTTT. Its protein is CATGTGTEAFF.